This passage covers 2 T cell receptor beta chains from one sample sequenced in a study of shared clonotypes between healthy human individuals. Data came from immunoSEQ multiplex PCR; TCRdb stores just in-frame clones and leaves some out. This repertoire shows under 1,100,000 clones, 78% found once; its top ten account for 0.5% to 0.65%. The sample was memory CD4+ T cells from PBMCs. The subset: CD45RA-negative fraction. These receptors all come from a man younger than 35 in good health. Some clones in this sample may be carry-over from other donors' samples.

The chain couples TRBV6-5 to TRBJ2-3; D is ambiguous. Germline V lookup: CDR1 MNHEY, CDR2 SVGAGI. The germline V and J ends were trimmed by 7 bases and 1 base, with 9 bases remaining between them. The CDR3 totals 13 residues. In DNA, the CDR3 is TGTGCCAGCACCATGATGGGCACAGATACGCAGTATTTT. Translating gives CASTMMGTDTQYF.

This rearrangement joins TRBV7-3 to TRBJ2-3; D remains ambiguous. Deletions cut 4 bases from V and 0 bases from J, with 11 bases between. The germline V gene has CDR1 SGHTA and CDR2 FQGTGA. The CDR3 consists of 15 residues. The CDR3 nucleotides are TGTGCCAGCAGCTCTACAACCTCTAGCACAGATACGCAGTATTTT. The encoded protein is CASSSTTSSTDTQYF.